A selection of T cell receptor beta chains follows, all from one sample in a study of T-cell memory formation after mild COVID-19. Each CDR3 protein is one row after TCRdb ran MiXCR on the 5' RACE reads. Here the sample spans just over 60,000 distinct CDR3 sequences, 9% to 9.5% being singletons. Sequenced sample: PBMCs or a T cell subset sorted from them (not recorded which). The receptor set was obtained from a man younger than 30 who had mild COVID-19 (a few samples of this study predate the infection). Cell type and time point are not known. The CDR3 runs from the conserved cysteine through the conserved F or W. D genes are given only for firm matches. Size values are once, few and many counts, or a class for expanded clones, and some rows have none.

abundance | j_gene | v_gene | d_gene | CDR3aa | CDR3nt
- | TRBJ1-5 | TRBV7-2 | - | CASSLVTGQVNQPQHF | TGTGCCAGCAGCTTAGTGACAGGTCAGGTCAATCAGCCCCAGCATTTT
few | TRBJ1-2 | TRBV7-9 | TRBD1 | CASSLGNPAGQGRYGYTF | TGTGCCAGCAGCTTAGGGAACCCAGCGGGACAGGGTCGCTATGGCTACACCTTC
few | TRBJ2-6 | TRBV19 | - | CASTYGLSGANVLTF | TGTGCCAGTACCTACGGCCTCTCTGGGGCCAACGTCCTGACTTTC
once | TRBJ2-5 | TRBV7-2 | - | CASSLVLDRAETQYF | TGTGCCAGCAGCTTAGTTCTGGATCGAGCGGAGACCCAGTACTTC
- | TRBJ2-7 | TRBV4-1 | TRBD2 | CASSLPSGGVYEQYF | TGCGCCAGCAGCCTCCCTAGCGGGGGGGTCTACGAGCAGTACTTC
few | TRBJ1-2 | TRBV4-1 | TRBD1 | CASSRDRGRDGYTF | TGCGCCAGCAGCCGGGACAGGGGGCGAGATGGCTACACCTTC
few | TRBJ2-5 | TRBV12-5 | TRBD1 | CASGVGTGAPEETQYF | TGTGCTAGTGGCGTGGGGACAGGGGCTCCGGAAGAGACCCAGTACTTC
few | TRBJ2-3 | TRBV4-2 | - | CASSQPQGTDTQYF | TGTGCCAGCAGCCAACCCCAGGGGACAGATACGCAGTATTTT
- | TRBJ1-4 | TRBV5-1 | - | CASSPGRANEKLFF | TGCGCCAGCAGCCCAGGGAGGGCTAATGAAAAACTGTTTTTT
- | TRBJ1-4 | TRBV7-2 | TRBD1 | CASSSRTGHYFF | TGTGCCAGCAGCTCACGGACAGGGCACTACTTTTTT
many | TRBJ1-5 | TRBV5-1 | - | CASSGGDGNQPQHF | TGCGCCAGCAGCGGGGGCGACGGCAATCAGCCCCAGCATTTT
- | TRBJ2-1 | TRBV29-1 | TRBD2 | CSVGGTSGHDNEQFF | TGCAGCGTAGGAGGGACTAGCGGGCACGACAATGAGCAGTTCTTC
- | TRBJ1-5 | TRBV6-2/TRBV6-3 | - | CASTYNSDSNQPQHF | TGTGCCAGCACCTACAACAGCGATAGCAATCAGCCCCAGCATTTT
few | TRBJ2-1 | TRBV12-3/TRBV12-4 | - | CASSPLGGGDEQFF | TGTGCCAGCAGTCCCCTTGGGGGCGGGGATGAGCAGTTCTTC
few | TRBJ2-5 | TRBV7-2 | - | CASSFQGQETQYF | TGTGCCAGCAGCTTCCAGGGGCAAGAGACCCAGTACTTC
- | TRBJ1-1 | TRBV4-2 | - | CASSQEAHRVDTEAFF | TGTGCCAGCAGCCAAGAGGCTCACAGGGTGGACACTGAAGCTTTCTTT
few | TRBJ2-2 | TRBV28 | - | CASRVSTGTGELFF | TGTGCCAGCAGGGTCTCGACAGGCACCGGGGAGCTGTTTTTT
few | TRBJ2-1 | TRBV9 | - | CASSVDPGGQFF | TGTGCCAGCAGCGTAGACCCCGGTGGGCAGTTCTTC
- | TRBJ2-7 | TRBV9 | - | CASSQEAGGREQYF | TGTGCCAGCAGCCAGGAGGCAGGAGGGCGCGAGCAGTACTTC
- | TRBJ1-5 | TRBV6-5 | - | CASSYDGGDNQPQHF | TGTGCCAGCAGTTACGATGGGGGAGACAATCAGCCCCAGCATTTT
few | TRBJ2-3 | TRBV5-1 | TRBD2 | CASSSSGASTDTQYF | TGCGCCAGCAGCTCTAGCGGGGCGAGCACAGATACGCAGTATTTT
few | TRBJ1-1 | TRBV7-3 | TRBD1 | CASSTGTGGTEAFF | TGTGCCAGCAGCACGGGGACAGGGGGAACTGAAGCTTTCTTT
few | TRBJ1-6 | TRBV6-1 | - | CASSETGGSPLHF | TGTGCCAGCAGTGAAACGGGTGGTTCACCCCTCCACTTT
many | TRBJ2-5 | TRBV11-2 | TRBD1 | CASSLDPSGGETQYF | TGTGCCAGCAGCTTAGATCCGTCAGGGGGAGAGACCCAGTACTTC
many | TRBJ2-7 | TRBV9 | - | CATRGPSSYEQYF | TGTGCCACCCGGGGTCCAAGCTCCTACGAGCAGTACTTC
many | TRBJ2-5 | TRBV6-4 | - | CASSPGQGETQYF | TGTGCCAGCAGCCCAGGGCAGGGTGAGACCCAGTACTTC
many | TRBJ2-5 | TRBV13 | - | CASSFGETQYF | TGTGCCAGCAGCTTTGGGGAGACCCAGTACTTC
many | TRBJ1-1 | TRBV5-1 | TRBD1 | CASSLDPRGLAGEAFF | TGCGCCAGCAGCTTGGATCCCAGGGGGCTAGCGGGTGAAGCTTTCTTT
- | TRBJ2-2 | TRBV6-2/TRBV6-3 | - | CASSYFGTPPGELFF | TGTGCCAGCAGTTACTTCGGGACCCCACCCGGGGAGCTGTTTTTT
few | TRBJ1-1 | TRBV5-6 | - | CASTLYSVRTEAFF | TGTGCCAGCACCCTTTATAGCGTTAGGACTGAAGCTTTCTTT
many | TRBJ1-1 | TRBV6-2/TRBV6-3 | - | CASSARTGNTEAFF | TGTGCCAGCAGTGCCAGGACCGGGAACACTGAAGCTTTCTTT
few | TRBJ1-6 | TRBV20-1 | - | CSARDNRNSPLHF | TGCAGTGCTAGAGATAATCGGAATTCACCCCTCCACTTT
- | TRBJ1-3 | TRBV6-6 | - | CASMGGNSGNTIYF | TGTGCCAGCATGGGGGGCAATTCTGGAAACACCATATATTTT
few | TRBJ2-7 | TRBV6-6 | - | CASSYSTRTRGSF | TGTGCCAGCAGTTACTCGACGCGTACTAGAGGCAGCTTC
- | TRBJ2-5 | TRBV20-1 | TRBD1 | CSAANRGLEETQYF | TGCAGTGCCGCAAACAGGGGGCTAGAAGAGACCCAGTACTTC
- | TRBJ1-1 | TRBV5-5 | - | CASSLAGRTEAFF | TGTGCCAGCAGCTTGGCGGGGAGAACTGAAGCTTTCTTT
- | TRBJ1-5 | TRBV12-5 | - | CASGSDSGQPQHF | TGTGCTAGTGGTTCCGACAGCGGTCAGCCCCAGCATTTT
- | TRBJ1-4 | TRBV4-2 | - | CASSPTGRPKATNEKLFF | TGTGCCAGCAGCCCTACAGGGCGTCCAAAAGCAACTAATGAAAAACTGTTTTTT
few | TRBJ2-3 | TRBV12-3/TRBV12-4 | TRBD2 | CASRPTLTSGGRGDTQYF | TGTGCCAGCAGGCCTACCCTTACTAGCGGGGGACGGGGAGATACGCAGTATTTT
- | TRBJ2-4 | TRBV27 | - | CASSWGGLSKNIQYF | TGTGCCAGCAGTTGGGGGGGCCTCTCCAAAAACATTCAGTACTTC